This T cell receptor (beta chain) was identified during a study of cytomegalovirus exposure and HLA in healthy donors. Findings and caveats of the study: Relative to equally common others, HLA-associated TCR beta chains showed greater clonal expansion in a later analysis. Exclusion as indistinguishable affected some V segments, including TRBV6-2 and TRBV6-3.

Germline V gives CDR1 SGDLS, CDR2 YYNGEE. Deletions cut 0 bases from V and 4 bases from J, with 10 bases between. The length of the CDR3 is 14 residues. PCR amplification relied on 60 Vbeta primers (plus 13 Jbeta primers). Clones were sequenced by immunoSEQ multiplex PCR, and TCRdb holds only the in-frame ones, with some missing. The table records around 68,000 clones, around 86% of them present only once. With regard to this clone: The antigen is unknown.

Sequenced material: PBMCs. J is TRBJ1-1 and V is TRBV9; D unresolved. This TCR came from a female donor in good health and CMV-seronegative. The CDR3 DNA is TGTGCCAGCAGCGTAGCTACTTCGGGCACTGAAGCTTTCTTT. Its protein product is CASSVATSGTEAFF.